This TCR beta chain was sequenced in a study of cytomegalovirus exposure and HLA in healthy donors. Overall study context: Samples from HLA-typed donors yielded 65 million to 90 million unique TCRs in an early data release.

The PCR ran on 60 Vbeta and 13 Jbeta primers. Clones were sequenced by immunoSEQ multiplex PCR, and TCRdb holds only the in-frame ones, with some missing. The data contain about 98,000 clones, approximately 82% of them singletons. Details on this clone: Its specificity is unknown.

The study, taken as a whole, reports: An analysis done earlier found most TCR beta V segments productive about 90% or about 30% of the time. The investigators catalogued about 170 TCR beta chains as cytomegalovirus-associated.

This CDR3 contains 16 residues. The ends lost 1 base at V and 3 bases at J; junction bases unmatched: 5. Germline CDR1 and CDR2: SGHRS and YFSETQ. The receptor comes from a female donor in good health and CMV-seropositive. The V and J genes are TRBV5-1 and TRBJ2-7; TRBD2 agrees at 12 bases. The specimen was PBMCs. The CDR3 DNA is TGCGCCAGCAGCTTGTTAGCTAGCGGGGGGGTCTACGAGCAGTACTTC. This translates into CASSLLASGGVYEQYF.